This T cell receptor (beta chain) was documented in a study of monozygotic twins with inflammatory bowel disease. TCRdb reprocessed the 5' RACE reads and reports one entry per CDR3 protein, with no DNA. Its listing shows a few hundred thousand distinct CDR3 sequences. This TCR was sampled from a human donor with ulcerative colitis or Crohn's disease, or a healthy co-twin of an affected twin (not recorded which). The material sequenced was blood.

CDR3 amino acids: CAIRGTGPTNAYEQYF. This chain uses TRBV10-3 with TRBJ2-7; TCRdb lists TRBD1, though no DNA is available to test this call. The CDR3 contains 16 residues. From germline, CDR1 is ENHRY and CDR2 SYGVKD.